Below, one T cell receptor (beta chain) is given with its context. The antigen is unknown. Per-sample yields of isolated PBMCs were at least 6.5 million. The CDR3 runs to 19 residues. The germline V gene encodes CDR1 MNHEY and CDR2 SVGEGT. This entry belongs to a study of blood T cells in healthy people across ages. For the second PCR, which ran for roughly 6 to 12 cycles, a sample-barcoded 5' primer and a J-beta primer mix were used. TCRdb re-called the 5' RACE reads through MiXCR, storing one row per CDR3 protein. The sample consists of about 680,000 distinct CDR3 sequences, over 45% of them appearing once. Study findings and constraints: A strong correlation was seen between TCR beta diversity and naive T cell percentage.

V is TRBV6-2 or TRBV6-3 and J is TRBJ2-7; 12 bases are shared with TRBD2. The J call could be wrong; TRBJ2-5 is a better fit for the DNA end. This TCR derives from a woman in her sixties or seventies in good health. Sequencing used blood. This chain's CDR3 is CASSPGTGVRTSGKETQYF. The CDR3 nucleotides are TGTGCCAGCAGCCCCGGGACAGGGGTTAGGACTAGCGGGAAAGAGACCCAGTACTTC.